This T cell receptor (beta chain) appears in the sequencing data of a study of radiation and T cells in renal cell carcinoma. The length of the CDR3 is 13 residues. Per the germline V gene, CDR1 is SEHNR and CDR2 is FQNEAQ (reference sequence). Trimming stripped 5 bases from V and 1 base from J, with 8 bases between. This clone was observed once. Sequencing used immunoSEQ multiplex PCR; TCRdb keeps in-frame clones, though not all of them. The table shows 150,000 to 160,000 clones, with roughly 87% occurring only once. Described time point: blood 2 weeks post-SBRT. The treatment is: 15 Gy SBRT to primary tumor, nephrectomy 4 weeks later.

The sample consisted of blood, taken from a patient whose treatment included radiotherapy and nephrectomy. The TCR originated in a woman aged 50 to 65 with renal cell carcinoma. The chain links TRBV7-9 to TRBJ1-2, with D unresolved. CDR3 region: CASSREVNYGYTF. In DNA, the CDR3 is TGTGCCAGCAGCCGAGAGGTTAACTATGGCTACACCTTC.